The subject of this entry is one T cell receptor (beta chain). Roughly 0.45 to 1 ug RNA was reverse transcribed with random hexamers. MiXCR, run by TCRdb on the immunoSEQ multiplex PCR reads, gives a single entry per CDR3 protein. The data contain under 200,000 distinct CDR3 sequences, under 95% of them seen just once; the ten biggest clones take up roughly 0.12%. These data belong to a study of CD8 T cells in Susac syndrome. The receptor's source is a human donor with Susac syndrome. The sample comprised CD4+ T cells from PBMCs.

The CDR3 here is CASSTRTPDTQYF. DNA of the CDR3: TGTGCCAGCAGCACGAGGACTCCAGATACGCAGTATTTT. The V call is TRBV7-9, the J call TRBJ2-3; a weak D match, TRBD2 (5 bases). CDR3 length equals 13 residues. Germline values: CDR1 SEHNR, CDR2 FQNEAQ (reference sequence). Between the trimmed V and J ends, which lost 5 bases and 4 bases, there was a span of 10 bases.